This T cell receptor (beta chain) is from a study of beta chain features in type 1 diabetes. Points on this clone: Its antigen remains unknown.

The isolated RNA, all of it, was reverse transcribed, so expressed TCRB transcripts were what got sequenced. Sequenced by immunoSEQ multiplex PCR; TCRdb stores in-frame clones only, minus some. The sample includes under 300,000 clones, about 26% of them seen just once. Overall study findings and caveats: Naive, central memory and regulatory TCRB repertoires appeared more similar among patients than healthy donors. The VDJ junctions of type 1 diabetes patients carried fewer insertions and more deletions. For TCRB rearrangement, an influence of HLA type remained unresolved here.

The receptor was derived from a man aged 25-45 years in good health. The sample taken for sequencing was central memory CD4+ T cells from blood.

This CDR3 is CASKGALGTDTQYF. The CDR3 nucleotides read TGTGCCAGCAAAGGCGCGTTAGGCACAGATACGCAGTATTTT. This sequence joins TRBV6-5 and TRBJ2-3; no definite D call. Per germline, CDR1 MNHEY and CDR2 SVGAGI. The CDR3 contains 14 residues. V was clipped by 7 bases and J by 1 base, with 12 bases between them.